This T cell receptor beta chain was sequenced during a study of blood T cells in healthy people across ages. Whole-study results and caveats: Comparison with aged donors showed that long-lived donors had more naive CD4+ cells and higher diversity.

Donor samples were obtained from healthy Caucasian individuals from Russia, aged about 6 to 100. This CDR3 is 15 amino acids long. Per germline, CDR1 MGHDK and CDR2 SYGVNS. J lost 7 bases, V lost 5 bases, and 5 bases had no gene match. A second PCR, run for roughly 7 to 12 cycles, used a sample-barcoded 5' primer plus a J-beta primer mix. The template-switch adaptor, which had 12 random nucleotides, put a tag on each cDNA molecule. TCRdb re-called the 5' RACE reads through MiXCR, storing one row per CDR3 protein. The profile shows 1.5 million to 2 million distinct CDR3 sequences, 28% of them singletons. This clonotype appeared a few times. The antigen is unknown.

This chain connects TRBV25-1 to TRBJ2-1, with 13 bases aligning to TRBD2. Source material: blood. The receptor was isolated from a woman in her 30s in good health. The CDR3 protein is CASSNGLAGANEQFF. The CDR3 nucleotides are TGTGCCAGCAGTAATGGACTAGCGGGAGCGAATGAGCAGTTCTTC. Looking up the rest from reference TRBV25-1 and TRBJ2-1 gives the full variable domain: EADIYQTPRYLVIGTGKKITLECSQTMGHDKMYWYQQDPGMELHLIHYSYGVNSTEKGDLSSESTVSRIRTEHFPLTLESARPSHTSQYLCASSNGLAGANEQFFGPGTRLTVL.